In this sample, the clone carrying this T cell receptor beta chain turned up a few times. No antigen is known for it. The sample originates from a study of beta chain features in type 1 diabetes. Study-level findings and limits: Equally in patients and controls, shorter templates might have been favored by PCR. Small HLA sub-analyses could not settle whether HLA shapes TCRB rearrangement.

Every isolated RNA sample was fully reverse transcribed, so sequencing captured expressed TCRB transcripts. Some clones are missing from TCRdb's copy, which holds only in-frame ones; the method was immunoSEQ multiplex PCR. The table shows under 800,000 clones, with roughly a sixth occurring only once. J gave up 8 bases and V 6 bases, and 14 bases lay outside the gene matches. The CDR3 is made up of 16 amino acids. The germline V gene encodes CDR1 ENHRY and CDR2 SYGVKD. Sequencing input: naive CD4+ T cells from blood. The TCR sequence derives from a man aged 18 to 30 in good health. This chain links TRBV10-3 with TRBJ2-1; 9 bases align to TRBD2. The CDR3 DNA sequence: TGTGCCATCAGCCCGTCCCGCGCGGGGGGGCTTTATGAGCAGTTCTTC. This codes for CAISPSRAGGLYEQFF.